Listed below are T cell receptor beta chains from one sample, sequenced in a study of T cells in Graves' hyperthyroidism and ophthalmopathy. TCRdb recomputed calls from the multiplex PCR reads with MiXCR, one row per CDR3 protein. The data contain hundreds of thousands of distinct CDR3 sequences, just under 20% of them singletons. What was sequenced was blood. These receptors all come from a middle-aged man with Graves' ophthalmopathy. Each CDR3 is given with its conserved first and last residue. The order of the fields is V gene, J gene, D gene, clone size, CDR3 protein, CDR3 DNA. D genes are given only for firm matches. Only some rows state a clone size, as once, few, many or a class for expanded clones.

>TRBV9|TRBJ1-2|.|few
CASSGLEGLDYYGYTF
TGTGCCAGCAGCGGCCTGGAAGGGTTAGACTACTATGGCTACACCTTC
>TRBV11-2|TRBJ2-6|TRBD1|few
CASSSRDRSSGANVLTF
TGTGCCAGCAGCTCCCGGGACAGGAGCTCTGGGGCCAACGTCCTGACTTTC
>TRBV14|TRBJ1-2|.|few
CASSSIGYGYTF
TGTGCCAGCAGCTCAATTGGCTATGGCTACACCTTC
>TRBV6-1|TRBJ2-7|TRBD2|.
CASDYRQLAGVYEQYF
TGTGCCAGCGATTACCGCCAGCTAGCGGGGGTCTACGAGCAGTACTTC
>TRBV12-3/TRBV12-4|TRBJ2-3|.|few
CASSFRRTGDTQYF
TGTGCCAGCAGTTTCCGCAGGACTGGAGATACGCAGTATTTT
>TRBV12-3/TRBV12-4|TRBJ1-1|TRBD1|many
CASSLRGTGEAFF
TGTGCCAGCAGTTTAAGGGGGACAGGTGAAGCTTTCTTT
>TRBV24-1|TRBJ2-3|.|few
CATSDRNQITDTQYF
TGTGCCACCAGTGATCGGAACCAGATCACAGATACGCAGTATTTT
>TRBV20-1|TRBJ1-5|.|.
CSAGDILGNQPQHF
TGCAGTGCTGGGGACATACTCGGCAATCAGCCCCAGCATTTT
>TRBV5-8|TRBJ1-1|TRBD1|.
CASSYSRTGGFF
TGTGCCAGCAGCTACAGCCGGACAGGAGGTTTCTTT
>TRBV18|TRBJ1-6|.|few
CASSAAQGNSPLHF
TGTGCCAGCTCGGCGGCGCAGGGGAATTCACCCCTCCACTTT
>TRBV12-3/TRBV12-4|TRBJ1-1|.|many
CASSLSRRGAFF
TGTGCCAGCAGTTTAAGTCGGCGGGGAGCTTTCTTT
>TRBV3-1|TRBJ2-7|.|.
CASSQFTPSYEQYF
TGTGCCAGCAGCCAGTTTACACCCTCCTACGAGCAGTACTTC
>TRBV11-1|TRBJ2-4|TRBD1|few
CASSPRDRGGNIQYF
TGTGCCAGCAGCCCCCGGGACAGGGGGGGAAACATTCAGTACTTC
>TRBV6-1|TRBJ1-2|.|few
CASSLEEGIGYTF
TGTGCCAGCAGTCTTGAGGAAGGGATTGGCTACACCTTC
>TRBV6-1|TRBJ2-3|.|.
CASRRQLSSTGTQYF
TGTGCCAGCCGTCGGCAGCTCTCTAGCACAGGTACGCAGTATTTT